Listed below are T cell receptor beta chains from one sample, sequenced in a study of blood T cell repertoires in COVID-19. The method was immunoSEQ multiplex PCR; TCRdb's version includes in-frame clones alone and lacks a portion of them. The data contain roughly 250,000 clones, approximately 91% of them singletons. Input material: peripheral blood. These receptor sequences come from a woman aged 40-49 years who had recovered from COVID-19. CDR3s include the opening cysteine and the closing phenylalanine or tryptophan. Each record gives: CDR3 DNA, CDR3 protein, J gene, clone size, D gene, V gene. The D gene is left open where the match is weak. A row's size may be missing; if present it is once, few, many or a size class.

cdr3_nt: TGTGCCAGCAGCTTGTTCGGGACAGGGCCCGGGGAGCTGTTTTTT; cdr3_aa: CASSLFGTGPGELFF; j_call: TRBJ2-2; clone_size: .; d_call: TRBD1; v_call: TRBV7-9
cdr3_nt: TGTGCCAGCAGTTATGGACAGGGGTCGTACATTCAGTACTTC; cdr3_aa: CASSYGQGSYIQYF; j_call: TRBJ2-4; clone_size: .; d_call: TRBD1; v_call: TRBV6-5
cdr3_nt: TGTGCCAGCAGTGAACCGTTCAGCGGGAAACGCACAGATACGCAGTATTTT; cdr3_aa: CASSEPFSGKRTDTQYF; j_call: TRBJ2-3; clone_size: .; d_call: TRBD2; v_call: TRBV25-1
cdr3_nt: TGTGCCAGCAGTCCCTTTACGGGGGGCGGTGGCAATCAGCCCCAGCATTTT; cdr3_aa: CASSPFTGGGGNQPQHF; j_call: TRBJ1-5; clone_size: many; d_call: .; v_call: TRBV6-6
cdr3_nt: TGTGCCAGCAGCTCCCTGAGGACAGGGTCTGATCAGCCCCAGCATTTT; cdr3_aa: CASSSLRTGSDQPQHF; j_call: TRBJ1-5; clone_size: .; d_call: TRBD1; v_call: TRBV5-6
cdr3_nt: TGTGCCAGCAGCCAAGGGTCAGGGCACCCAGATACGCAGTATTTT; cdr3_aa: CASSQGSGHPDTQYF; j_call: TRBJ2-3; clone_size: .; d_call: .; v_call: TRBV4-2
cdr3_nt: TGTGCCAGCAGCTCCGTACAGGCGACCGGGGAGCTGTTTTTT; cdr3_aa: CASSSVQATGELFF; j_call: TRBJ2-2; clone_size: .; d_call: .; v_call: TRBV5-6
cdr3_nt: TGTGCCAGCAATCCTTACACAGATACGCAGTATTTT; cdr3_aa: CASNPYTDTQYF; j_call: TRBJ2-3; clone_size: .; d_call: .; v_call: TRBV2
cdr3_nt: TGTGCCTGGGCCGGACAGGGAGGCTATGGCTACACCTTC; cdr3_aa: CAWAGQGGYGYTF; j_call: TRBJ1-2; clone_size: once; d_call: TRBD1; v_call: TRBV30
cdr3_nt: TGTGCCAGCAGTCAAACAGGGGGCGCATTCTATGGCTACACCTTC; cdr3_aa: CASSQTGGAFYGYTF; j_call: TRBJ1-2; clone_size: .; d_call: TRBD1; v_call: TRBV28
cdr3_nt: TGTGCCAGCAGTTACTCGTCAGTCAGAGGCTATGGCTACACCTTC; cdr3_aa: CASSYSSVRGYGYTF; j_call: TRBJ1-2; clone_size: .; d_call: .; v_call: TRBV6-5
cdr3_nt: TGTGCCTGGAGTGCCGGGACTGAAAATCAGCCCCAGCATTTT; cdr3_aa: CAWSAGTENQPQHF; j_call: TRBJ1-5; clone_size: .; d_call: .; v_call: TRBV30
cdr3_nt: TGTGCCTGGATGGGGGACAGCCATAATTCACCCCTCCACTTT; cdr3_aa: CAWMGDSHNSPLHF; j_call: TRBJ1-6; clone_size: few; d_call: TRBD1; v_call: TRBV30
cdr3_nt: TGCACCAGCGGTCCCGACAGTCCGGCTGGAAACACCATATATTTT; cdr3_aa: CTSGPDSPAGNTIYF; j_call: TRBJ1-3; clone_size: few; d_call: .; v_call: TRBV1
cdr3_nt: TGTGCCACGGGGCGGGGGCCGGGTGAAAAACTGTTTTTT; cdr3_aa: CATGRGPGEKLFF; j_call: TRBJ1-4; clone_size: .; d_call: .; v_call: TRBV15
cdr3_nt: TGTGCCAGTAGAAGTCGGGACTACAGGCCCAATGAGCAGTTCTTC; cdr3_aa: CASRSRDYRPNEQFF; j_call: TRBJ2-1; clone_size: .; d_call: TRBD2; v_call: TRBV19
cdr3_nt: TGTGCCAGCAGCTATTCTCAGGGGGCTAGGACAGATACGCAGTATTTT; cdr3_aa: CASSYSQGARTDTQYF; j_call: TRBJ2-3; clone_size: .; d_call: TRBD1; v_call: TRBV7-9
cdr3_nt: TGTGCCAGCAGTTACGTCCGGGACAGGGGGTTAGCTGGGGCCAACGTCCTGACTTTC; cdr3_aa: CASSYVRDRGLAGANVLTF; j_call: TRBJ2-6; clone_size: .; d_call: TRBD1; v_call: TRBV6-2/TRBV6-3
cdr3_nt: TGCGCCAGCAGCTCAAGGGGGAATTCACCCCTCCACTTT; cdr3_aa: CASSSRGNSPLHF; j_call: TRBJ1-6; clone_size: .; d_call: .; v_call: TRBV5-1
cdr3_nt: TGTGCCAGTAGTGAGGACAGGGGAGGCACCTACGAGCAGTACTTC; cdr3_aa: CASSEDRGGTYEQYF; j_call: TRBJ2-7; clone_size: .; d_call: TRBD1; v_call: TRBV19
cdr3_nt: TGTGCCAGCAGCCAAATGGGGACAGCACGAAAGCAGTACTTC; cdr3_aa: CASSQMGTARKQYF; j_call: TRBJ2-7; clone_size: .; d_call: TRBD1; v_call: TRBV3-1/TRBV3-2
cdr3_nt: TGCAGCGGGCAAGCGGGGGGGAACACAGATACGCAGTATTTT; cdr3_aa: CSGQAGGNTDTQYF; j_call: TRBJ2-3; clone_size: once; d_call: TRBD2; v_call: TRBV29-1
cdr3_nt: TGTGCCAGCAGCTTAAAAGCAAGCGGTCTTAACACCGGGGAGCTGTTTTTT; cdr3_aa: CASSLKASGLNTGELFF; j_call: TRBJ2-2; clone_size: .; d_call: .; v_call: TRBV7-3
cdr3_nt: TGTGCCAGCAGTTACCCGGGACAGGGCTACACCTTC; cdr3_aa: CASSYPGQGYTF; j_call: TRBJ1-2; clone_size: .; d_call: TRBD1; v_call: TRBV27
cdr3_nt: TGTGCCAGCAGACTCGGGGGGACTAGCTTTAAAGAGACCCAGTACTTC; cdr3_aa: CASRLGGTSFKETQYF; j_call: TRBJ2-5; clone_size: .; d_call: TRBD2; v_call: TRBV28
cdr3_nt: TGTGCCAGCTCACTGGCGGGGACCTCTGGGGCCAACGTCCTGACTTTC; cdr3_aa: CASSLAGTSGANVLTF; j_call: TRBJ2-6; clone_size: .; d_call: .; v_call: TRBV18
cdr3_nt: TGTGCCAATACCCGCCTGACTAGCGGGGCTACAGATACGCAGTATTTT; cdr3_aa: CANTRLTSGATDTQYF; j_call: TRBJ2-3; clone_size: .; d_call: TRBD2; v_call: TRBV28
cdr3_nt: TGTGCCAGCAGCCGGGACACTGGGGGGGGGACCCAGTACTTC; cdr3_aa: CASSRDTGGGTQYF; j_call: TRBJ2-5; clone_size: .; d_call: .; v_call: TRBV6-6
cdr3_nt: TGTGCCAGCAGTGGGGAGGATGAAAAACTGTTTTTT; cdr3_aa: CASSGEDEKLFF; j_call: TRBJ1-4; clone_size: .; d_call: .; v_call: TRBV2
cdr3_nt: TGTGCCAGCAGTGACAGACTCTATGGCTACACCTTC; cdr3_aa: CASSDRLYGYTF; j_call: TRBJ1-2; clone_size: .; d_call: .; v_call: TRBV6-1
cdr3_nt: TGTGCCAGCAGCGCCCTGACAGGGGGACACACAGATACGCAGTATTTT; cdr3_aa: CASSALTGGHTDTQYF; j_call: TRBJ2-3; clone_size: .; d_call: TRBD1; v_call: TRBV5-5
cdr3_nt: TGTGCCAGCAGTTCTAACAGGGGAGACGGAAACACCATATATTTT; cdr3_aa: CASSSNRGDGNTIYF; j_call: TRBJ1-3; clone_size: once; d_call: TRBD1; v_call: TRBV7-9
cdr3_nt: TGTGCCAGTGTGTCAGACGGGGGAGCTAACTATGGCTACACCTTC; cdr3_aa: CASVSDGGANYGYTF; j_call: TRBJ1-2; clone_size: .; d_call: .; v_call: TRBV2
cdr3_nt: TGTGCCAGTAGTTCTCAAGGAGGACTTGGCAATCAGCCCCAGCATTTT; cdr3_aa: CASSSQGGLGNQPQHF; j_call: TRBJ1-5; clone_size: .; d_call: .; v_call: TRBV19
cdr3_nt: TGTGCCAGCTCACCGGAACTAGCGGGAGTCCGGGAGCTGTTTTTT; cdr3_aa: CASSPELAGVRELFF; j_call: TRBJ2-2; clone_size: .; d_call: TRBD2; v_call: TRBV18
cdr3_nt: TGTGCCAGCAGCTCGACGACTAGCGGGACCCGCACAGATACGCAGTATTTT; cdr3_aa: CASSSTTSGTRTDTQYF; j_call: TRBJ2-3; clone_size: .; d_call: TRBD2; v_call: TRBV11-2
cdr3_nt: TGTGCCAGCAGCCATTCAGGGCATGGGACCGGGGAGCTGTTTTTT; cdr3_aa: CASSHSGHGTGELFF; j_call: TRBJ2-2; clone_size: .; d_call: .; v_call: TRBV14
cdr3_nt: TGTGCCAGTAGTATAGATGCCGGGGAACGAGAGACCCAGTACTTC; cdr3_aa: CASSIDAGERETQYF; j_call: TRBJ2-5; clone_size: .; d_call: .; v_call: TRBV19
cdr3_nt: TGTGCCAGCAGGGACAGGAGGAGCTCCTATAATTCACCCCTCCACTTT; cdr3_aa: CASRDRRSSYNSPLHF; j_call: TRBJ1-6; clone_size: .; d_call: TRBD1; v_call: TRBV5-6
cdr3_nt: TGTGCCAGCGGCTCAACTAGCCGAACCGCGAACACCGGGGAGCTGTTTTTT; cdr3_aa: CASGSTSRTANTGELFF; j_call: TRBJ2-2; clone_size: .; d_call: .; v_call: TRBV7-2
cdr3_nt: TGCGCCAGCAGCCAGGACAGCTTTAGCTCTGGGGCCAACGTCCTGACTTTC; cdr3_aa: CASSQDSFSSGANVLTF; j_call: TRBJ2-6; clone_size: .; d_call: .; v_call: TRBV4-3
cdr3_nt: TGTGCCATCAGTGATAGACAGTCGTCGGACTATGGCTACACCTTC; cdr3_aa: CAISDRQSSDYGYTF; j_call: TRBJ1-2; clone_size: .; d_call: .; v_call: TRBV10-3
cdr3_nt: TGCAGTGCTGGTGACACGGGGAACAATCAGCCCCAGCATTTT; cdr3_aa: CSAGDTGNNQPQHF; j_call: TRBJ1-5; clone_size: .; d_call: .; v_call: TRBV20-1
cdr3_nt: TGCGCCAGCAGCTTGGATGGCCGGGACAGCCAAGAGACCCAGTACTTC; cdr3_aa: CASSLDGRDSQETQYF; j_call: TRBJ2-5; clone_size: .; d_call: TRBD1; v_call: TRBV5-1
cdr3_nt: TGTGCCAGCAGGCCGGTCGCGAACACCGGGGAGCTGTTTTTT; cdr3_aa: CASRPVANTGELFF; j_call: TRBJ2-2; clone_size: .; d_call: .; v_call: TRBV5-4
cdr3_nt: TGTGCCAGCAGCCTTGGGGTCGGGGGAAACACCGGGGAGCTGTTTTTT; cdr3_aa: CASSLGVGGNTGELFF; j_call: TRBJ2-2; clone_size: once; d_call: .; v_call: TRBV5-5
cdr3_nt: TGTGCCAGCAGTTCAAGCGGGAGAGGGTACGAGCAGTACTTC; cdr3_aa: CASSSSGRGYEQYF; j_call: TRBJ2-7; clone_size: .; d_call: TRBD2; v_call: TRBV27
cdr3_nt: TGTGCCAGCAGCCCTGGGGAGCTCAGGGGGCGGACTGGAAACACCATATATTTT; cdr3_aa: CASSPGELRGRTGNTIYF; j_call: TRBJ1-3; clone_size: .; d_call: TRBD1; v_call: TRBV11-3
cdr3_nt: TGCGCCAGCAGCCCGAGTCCGCCAGGGAATGAGCAGTTCTTC; cdr3_aa: CASSPSPPGNEQFF; j_call: TRBJ2-1; clone_size: once; d_call: .; v_call: TRBV5-1
cdr3_nt: TGTGCCAGCAGCTTGGAACCAGGGCCACCCCTCCACTTT; cdr3_aa: CASSLEPGPPLHF; j_call: TRBJ1-6; clone_size: few; d_call: .; v_call: TRBV5-8
cdr3_nt: TGTGCCAGCAGCGCCAGGGACAAAGTGTGGGAGCAGTACTTC; cdr3_aa: CASSARDKVWEQYF; j_call: TRBJ2-7; clone_size: .; d_call: .; v_call: TRBV13
cdr3_nt: TGTGCCAGCAGCTCCGAGACAGGGACCGGGAGCTCCTATAATTCACCCCTCCACTTT; cdr3_aa: CASSSETGTGSSYNSPLHF; j_call: TRBJ1-6; clone_size: .; d_call: TRBD1; v_call: TRBV6-2/TRBV6-3
cdr3_nt: TGTGCCAGCAGCTTAGAAGCGGGCCCATACGAGCAGTACTTC; cdr3_aa: CASSLEAGPYEQYF; j_call: TRBJ2-7; clone_size: .; d_call: .; v_call: TRBV7-2
cdr3_nt: TGTGCCAGCAGCCCCGAGGGTTTAAAAGCTGGGGCCAACGTCCTGACTTTC; cdr3_aa: CASSPEGLKAGANVLTF; j_call: TRBJ2-6; clone_size: .; d_call: .; v_call: TRBV6-4
cdr3_nt: TGTGCCAGCAGCCACTCAGCGGGAGCCTACGAGCAGTACTTC; cdr3_aa: CASSHSAGAYEQYF; j_call: TRBJ2-7; clone_size: .; d_call: TRBD2; v_call: TRBV7-2
cdr3_nt: TGTGCCTGGAGTGTACTCCTTACGCAGTATTTT; cdr3_aa: CAWSVLLTQYF; j_call: TRBJ2-3; clone_size: .; d_call: .; v_call: TRBV30
cdr3_nt: TGTGCCAGCAGCCACCGGTTTGGCTACACCTTC; cdr3_aa: CASSHRFGYTF; j_call: TRBJ1-2; clone_size: once; d_call: .; v_call: TRBV7-6